Included here is one TCR beta chain sequence, with context. This may be a read error: a much more frequent sequence differs by one nucleotide. The source of the sample is a study of blood T cells in healthy people across ages. With a J-beta primer mix and a sample-barcoded 5' primer, a second PCR ran roughly 7 to 11 cycles. Using its own MiXCR run on the 5' RACE reads, TCRdb lists one record per CDR3 protein. Counted here are 600,000 or so distinct CDR3 sequences, 25% to 30% occurring once; the ten biggest clones make up around 14%. Germline V lookup: CDR1 LGHDT, CDR2 YNNKEL (reference sequence). Trimming stripped 6 bases from V and 7 bases from J, with 16 bases between. CDR3 length: 13 amino acids.

The source of this sequence is a woman older than 75 in good health. The sequencing sample was made of blood. The chain uses TRBV3-1 and TRBJ2-7, with D perhaps TRBD2 (5 bases). The CDR3 DNA reads as TGTGCCAGCAGACAGCGGCTCCACAATGAGCAGTACTTC. Amino acid sequence: CASRQRLHNEQYF.